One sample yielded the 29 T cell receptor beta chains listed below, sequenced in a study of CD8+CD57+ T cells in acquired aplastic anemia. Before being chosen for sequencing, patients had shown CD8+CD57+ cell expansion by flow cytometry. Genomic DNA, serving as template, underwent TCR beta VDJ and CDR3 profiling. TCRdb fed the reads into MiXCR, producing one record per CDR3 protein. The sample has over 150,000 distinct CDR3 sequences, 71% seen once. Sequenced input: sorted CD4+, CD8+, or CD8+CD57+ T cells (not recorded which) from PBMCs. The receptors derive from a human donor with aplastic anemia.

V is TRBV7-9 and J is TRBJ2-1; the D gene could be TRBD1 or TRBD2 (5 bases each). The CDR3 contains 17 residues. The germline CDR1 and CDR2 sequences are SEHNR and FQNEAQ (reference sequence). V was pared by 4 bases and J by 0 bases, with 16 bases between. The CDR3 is CASSSNSGPTSYNEQFF. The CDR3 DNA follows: TGTGCCAGCAGCTCCAATTCGGGACCAACCTCCTACAATGAGCAGTTCTTC.

This chain's CDR3 is CAITKTPGDFRTDTQYF. The CDR3 nucleotides read TGTGCCATCACCAAAACTCCTGGGGACTTCCGCACAGATACGCAGTATTTT. The chain carries TRBV10-3 and TRBJ2-3; D perhaps matches TRBD2 (6 bases). The CDR3 consists of 17 residues. Trimming took off 7 bases at V and 1 base at J, with 21 bases between the two ends. Looked up from germline, CDR1 is ENHRY and CDR2 is SYGVKD.

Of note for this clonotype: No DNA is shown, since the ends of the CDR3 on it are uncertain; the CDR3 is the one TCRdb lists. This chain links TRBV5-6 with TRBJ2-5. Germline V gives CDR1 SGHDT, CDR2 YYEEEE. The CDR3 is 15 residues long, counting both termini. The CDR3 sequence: CASSLFFGDKETQYF.

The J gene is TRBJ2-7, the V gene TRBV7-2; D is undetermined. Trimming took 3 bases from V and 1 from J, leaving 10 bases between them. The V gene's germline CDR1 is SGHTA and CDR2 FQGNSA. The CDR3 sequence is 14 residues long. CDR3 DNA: TGTGCCAGCAGCTTCGCTGACGGGTCCTACGAGCAGTACTTC. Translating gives CASSFADGSYEQYF.

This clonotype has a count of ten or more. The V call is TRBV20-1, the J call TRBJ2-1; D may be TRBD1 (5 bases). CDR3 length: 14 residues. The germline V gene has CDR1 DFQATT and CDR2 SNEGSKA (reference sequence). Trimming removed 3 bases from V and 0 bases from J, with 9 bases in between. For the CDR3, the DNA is TGCAGTGCTAGGGGGCCTAGCTCCTACAATGAGCAGTTCTTC. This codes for CSARGPSSYNEQFF.

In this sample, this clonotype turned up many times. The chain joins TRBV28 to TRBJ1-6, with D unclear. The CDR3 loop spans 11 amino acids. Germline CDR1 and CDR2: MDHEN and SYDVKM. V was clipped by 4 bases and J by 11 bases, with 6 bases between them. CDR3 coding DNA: TGTGCCAGCAGTTCCCACCCACCCCTCCACTTT. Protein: CASSSHPPLHF.

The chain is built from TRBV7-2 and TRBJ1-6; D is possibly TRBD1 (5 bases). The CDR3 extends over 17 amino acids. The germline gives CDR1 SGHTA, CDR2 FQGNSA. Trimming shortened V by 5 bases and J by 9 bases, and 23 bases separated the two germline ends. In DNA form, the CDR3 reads TGTGCCAGCAGCAACCGCCAGGGAGTCGAACTAAGTTCACCCCTCCACTTT. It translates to CASSNRQGVELSSPLHF.

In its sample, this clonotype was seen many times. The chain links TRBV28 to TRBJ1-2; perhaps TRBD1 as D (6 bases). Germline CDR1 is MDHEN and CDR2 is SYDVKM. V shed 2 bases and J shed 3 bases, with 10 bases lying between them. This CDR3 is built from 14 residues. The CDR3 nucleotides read TGTGCCAGCAGTTTAAACAGGGAGTACTATGGCTACACCTTC. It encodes CASSLNREYYGYTF.

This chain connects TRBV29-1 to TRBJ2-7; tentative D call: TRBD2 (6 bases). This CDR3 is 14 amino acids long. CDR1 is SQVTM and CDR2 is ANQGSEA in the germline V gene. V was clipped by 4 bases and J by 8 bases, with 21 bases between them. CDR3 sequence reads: CSVGGRAAGPKQYF. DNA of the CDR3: TGCAGCGTTGGGGGAAGGGCTGCGGGGCCGAAGCAGTACTTC.

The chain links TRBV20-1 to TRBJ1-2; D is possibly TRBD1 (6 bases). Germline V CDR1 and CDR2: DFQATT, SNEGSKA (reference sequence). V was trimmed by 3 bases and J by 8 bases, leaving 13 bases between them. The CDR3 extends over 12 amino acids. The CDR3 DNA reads TGCAGTGCTAGGGACAGTCTTTCCGGCTACACCTTC. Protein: CSARDSLSGYTF.

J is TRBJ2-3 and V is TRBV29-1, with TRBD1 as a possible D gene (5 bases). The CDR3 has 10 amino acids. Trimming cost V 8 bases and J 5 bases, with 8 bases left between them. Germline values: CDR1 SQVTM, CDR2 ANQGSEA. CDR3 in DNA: TGCAGCTACAGGAAAGATACGCAGTATTTT. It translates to CSYRKDTQYF.

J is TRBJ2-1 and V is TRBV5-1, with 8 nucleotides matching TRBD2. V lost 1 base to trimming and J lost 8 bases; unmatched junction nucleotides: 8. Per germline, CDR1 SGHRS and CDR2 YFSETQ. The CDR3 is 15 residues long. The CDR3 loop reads CASSLMAGGIDEQFF. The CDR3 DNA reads TGCGCCAGCAGCTTGATGGCGGGAGGTATCGATGAGCAGTTCTTC. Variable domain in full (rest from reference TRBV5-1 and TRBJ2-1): KAGVTQTPRYLIKTRGQQVTLSCSPISGHRSVSWYQQTPGQGLQFLFEYFSETQRNKGNFPGRFSGRQFSNSRSEMNVSTLELGDSALYLCASSLMAGGIDEQFFGPGTRLTVL.

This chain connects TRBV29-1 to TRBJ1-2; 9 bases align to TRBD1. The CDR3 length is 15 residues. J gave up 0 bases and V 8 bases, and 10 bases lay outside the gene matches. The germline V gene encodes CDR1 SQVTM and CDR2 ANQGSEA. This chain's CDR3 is CSFRDRDLPNYGYTF. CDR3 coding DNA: TGCAGCTTCCGGGACAGGGATCTCCCTAACTATGGCTACACCTTC.

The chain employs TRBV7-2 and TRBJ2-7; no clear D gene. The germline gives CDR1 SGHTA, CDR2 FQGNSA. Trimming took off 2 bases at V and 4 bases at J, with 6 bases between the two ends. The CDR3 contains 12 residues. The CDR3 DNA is TGTGCCAGCAGCTTAAGGGAATACGAGCAGTACTTC. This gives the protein CASSLREYEQYF. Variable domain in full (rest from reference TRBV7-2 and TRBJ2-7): GAGVSQSPSNKVTEKGKDVELRCDPISGHTALYWYRQSLGQGLEFLIYFQGNSAPDKSGLPSDRFSAERTGGSVSTLTIQRTQQEDSAVYLCASSLREYEQYFGPGTRLTVT.

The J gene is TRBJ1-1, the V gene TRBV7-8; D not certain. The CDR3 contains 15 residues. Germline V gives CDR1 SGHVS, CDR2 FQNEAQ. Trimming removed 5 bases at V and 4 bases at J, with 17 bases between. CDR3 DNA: TGTGCCAGCAGCCGCTACTCTCTAGCGGGCACTGAAGCTTTCTTT. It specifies CASSRYSLAGTEAFF.

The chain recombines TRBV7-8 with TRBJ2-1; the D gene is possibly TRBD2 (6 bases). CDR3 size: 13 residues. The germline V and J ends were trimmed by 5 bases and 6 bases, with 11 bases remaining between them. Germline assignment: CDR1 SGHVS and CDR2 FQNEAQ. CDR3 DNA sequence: TGTGCCAGCAGCGTGGCCGGGGGCAATGAGCAGTTCTTC. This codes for CASSVAGGNEQFF.

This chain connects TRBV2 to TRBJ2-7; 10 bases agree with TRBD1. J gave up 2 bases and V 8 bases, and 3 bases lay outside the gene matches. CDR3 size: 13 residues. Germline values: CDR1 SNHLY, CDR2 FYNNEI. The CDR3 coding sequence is TGTGCCAGCTCGGGGACAGGGGCCTACGAGCAGTACTTC. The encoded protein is CASSGTGAYEQYF.

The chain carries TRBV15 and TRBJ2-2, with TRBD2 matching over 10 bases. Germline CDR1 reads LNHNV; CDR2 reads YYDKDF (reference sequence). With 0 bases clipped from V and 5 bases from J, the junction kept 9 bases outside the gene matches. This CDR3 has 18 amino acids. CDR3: CATSRDPAGGKFTGELFF. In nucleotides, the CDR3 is TGTGCCACCAGCAGAGATCCAGCGGGAGGGAAATTTACCGGGGAGCTGTTTTTT. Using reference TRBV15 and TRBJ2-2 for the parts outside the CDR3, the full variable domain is DAMVIQNPRYQVTQFGKPVTLSCSQTLNHNVMYWYQQKSSQAPKLLFHYYDKDFNNEADTPDNFQSRRPNTSFCFLDIRSPGLGDTAMYLCATSRDPAGGKFTGELFFGEGSRLTVL.

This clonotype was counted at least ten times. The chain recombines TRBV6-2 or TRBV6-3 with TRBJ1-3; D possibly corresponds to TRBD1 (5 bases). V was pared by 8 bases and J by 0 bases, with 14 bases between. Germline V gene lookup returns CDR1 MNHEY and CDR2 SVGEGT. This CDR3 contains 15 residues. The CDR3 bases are TGTGCCAGCGGCCGGTGGGACCTCTCTGGAAACACCATATATTTT. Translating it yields CASGRWDLSGNTIYF.

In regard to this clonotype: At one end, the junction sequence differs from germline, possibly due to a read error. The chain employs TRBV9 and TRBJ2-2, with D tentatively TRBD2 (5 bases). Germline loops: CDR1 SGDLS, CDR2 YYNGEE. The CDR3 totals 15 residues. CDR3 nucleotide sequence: TGTGCCAGCAGCGTAGATGGGCAGAACACCGGGAAGCTGTTTTTT. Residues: CASSVDGQNTGKLFF.

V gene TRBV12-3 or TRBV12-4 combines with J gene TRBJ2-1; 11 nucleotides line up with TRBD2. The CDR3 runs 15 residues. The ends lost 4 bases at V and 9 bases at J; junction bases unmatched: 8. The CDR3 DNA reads TGTGCCAGCAGTTCTCGGCCTAGCGGGAGGAGTGAGCAGTTCTTC. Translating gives CASSSRPSGRSEQFF.

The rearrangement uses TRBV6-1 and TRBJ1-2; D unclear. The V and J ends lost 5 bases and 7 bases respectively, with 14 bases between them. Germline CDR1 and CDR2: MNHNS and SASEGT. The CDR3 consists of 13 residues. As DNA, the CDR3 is TGTGCCAGCAGTTACGGGGAGGGAGGTGGCTACACCTTC. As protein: CASSYGEGGGYTF.

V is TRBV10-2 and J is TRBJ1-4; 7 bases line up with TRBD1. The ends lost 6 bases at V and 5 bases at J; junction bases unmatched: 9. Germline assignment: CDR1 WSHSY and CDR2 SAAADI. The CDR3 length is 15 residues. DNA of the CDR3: TGCGCCAGCAGCCAAGGGGCAGGGGGGAATGAAAAACTGTTTTTT. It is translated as CASSQGAGGNEKLFF.

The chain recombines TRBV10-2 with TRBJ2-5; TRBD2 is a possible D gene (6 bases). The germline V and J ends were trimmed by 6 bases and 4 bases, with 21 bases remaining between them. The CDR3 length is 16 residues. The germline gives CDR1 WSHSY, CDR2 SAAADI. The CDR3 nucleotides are TGCGCCAGCAGCGGGGGTGCGGGTATTACGTCAGAGACCCAGTACTTC. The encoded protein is CASSGGAGITSETQYF.

CDR3 loop: CSAKESAVRQYF. The CDR3 bases are TGCAGTGCTAAGGAGTCTGCGGTGAGGCAGTACTTC. The rearrangement links TRBV20-1 to TRBJ2-7, with no clear D. The CDR3 runs 12 residues. The V end was cut by 4 bases, the J end by 9 bases, with 16 bases between. Germline V gene data show CDR1 as DFQATT and CDR2 as SNEGSKA (reference sequence).

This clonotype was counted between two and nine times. This CDR3 is CSATDGDNQPQHF. DNA for the CDR3: TGCAGTGCAACCGACGGTGACAATCAGCCCCAGCATTTT. This chain joins TRBV20-1 and TRBJ1-5; no clear D gene. The CDR3 is 13 amino acids. The ends were cut back, 6 bases at V and 3 bases at J, with 12 bases in the middle. CDR1 is DFQATT and CDR2 is SNEGSKA in the germline V gene (reference sequence).

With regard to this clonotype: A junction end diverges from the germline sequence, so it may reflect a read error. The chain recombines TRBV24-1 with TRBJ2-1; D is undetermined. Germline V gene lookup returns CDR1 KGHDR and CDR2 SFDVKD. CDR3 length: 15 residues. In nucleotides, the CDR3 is TGTGCCACCAGTGATCCAATTGGGCCAGCCAATGAGCAGTTCTTT. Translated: CATSDPIGPANEQFF.

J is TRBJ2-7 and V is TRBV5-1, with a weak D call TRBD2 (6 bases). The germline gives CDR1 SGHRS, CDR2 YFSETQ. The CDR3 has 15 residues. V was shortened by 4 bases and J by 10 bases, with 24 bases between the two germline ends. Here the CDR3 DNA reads TGCGCCAGCAGCCCGGAGGGCAGGGTGCTGACAGAACAGTACTTC. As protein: CASSPEGRVLTEQYF.

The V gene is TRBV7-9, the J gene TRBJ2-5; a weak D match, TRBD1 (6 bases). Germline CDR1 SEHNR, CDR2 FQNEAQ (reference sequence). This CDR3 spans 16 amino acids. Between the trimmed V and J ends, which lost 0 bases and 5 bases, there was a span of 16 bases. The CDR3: CASSLASTGPWETQYF. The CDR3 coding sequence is TGTGCCAGCAGCTTAGCGTCCACAGGGCCGTGGGAGACCCAGTACTTC.